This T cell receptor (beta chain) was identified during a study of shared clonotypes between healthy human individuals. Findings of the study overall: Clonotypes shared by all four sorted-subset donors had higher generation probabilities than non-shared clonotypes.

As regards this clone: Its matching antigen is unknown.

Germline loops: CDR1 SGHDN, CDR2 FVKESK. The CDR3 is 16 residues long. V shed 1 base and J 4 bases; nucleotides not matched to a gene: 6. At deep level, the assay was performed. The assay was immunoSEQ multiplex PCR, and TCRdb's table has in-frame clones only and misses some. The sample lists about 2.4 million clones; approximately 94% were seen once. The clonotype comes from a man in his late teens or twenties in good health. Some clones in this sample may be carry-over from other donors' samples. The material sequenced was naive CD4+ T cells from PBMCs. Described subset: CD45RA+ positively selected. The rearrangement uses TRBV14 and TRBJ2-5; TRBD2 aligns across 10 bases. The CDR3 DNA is TGTGCCAGCAGCCAAGGGGGGATAGCGGGAGGAGAGACCCAGTACTTC. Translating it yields CASSQGGIAGGETQYF.